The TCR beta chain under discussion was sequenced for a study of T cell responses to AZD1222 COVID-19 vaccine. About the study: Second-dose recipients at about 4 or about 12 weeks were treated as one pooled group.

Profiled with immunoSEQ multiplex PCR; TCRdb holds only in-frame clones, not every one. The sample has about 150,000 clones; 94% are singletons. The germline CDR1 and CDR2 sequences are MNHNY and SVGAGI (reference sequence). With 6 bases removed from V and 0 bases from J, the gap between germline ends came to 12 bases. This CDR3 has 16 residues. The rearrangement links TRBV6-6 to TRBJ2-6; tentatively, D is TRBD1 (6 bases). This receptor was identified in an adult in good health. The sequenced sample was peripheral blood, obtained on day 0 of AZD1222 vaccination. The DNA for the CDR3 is TGTGCCAGCAGCACAGGACAGCCCTCTGGGGCCAACGTCCTGACTTTC. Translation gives CASSTGQPSGANVLTF.